This T cell receptor (beta chain) was sequenced in a study of blood T cell repertoires in COVID-19. The wider study: Donors in the United States, Italy and Spain gave samples during acute or convalescent COVID-19. The analysed material was cDNA or gDNA that came from T cells, B-cell-depleted T cells, or PBMCs.

Per the original methods: How many nucleated cells were present was estimated from reference gene primer amplification. The repertoire was sequenced with immunoSEQ multiplex PCR; TCRdb's copy has only in-frame clones and lacks some. Clone size and V and J calls were adopted from that table, with D and trimming inferred from the DNA. The data contain about 190,000 clones, about 83% of them seen just once; the ten biggest clones take up more than 4.5%. This clone came up a few times. The sequence was collected from a woman in her 70s with active or convalescent COVID-19. Specimen: peripheral blood.

The CDR3 loop reads CASSSWGVSYGYTF. CDR3 nucleotides: TGCGCCAGCAGCTCGTGGGGGGTTTCGTATGGCTACACCTTC. V and J are TRBV5-1 and TRBJ1-2; D perhaps matches TRBD1 (5 bases). Germline V gives CDR1 SGHRS, CDR2 YFSETQ. This CDR3 is built from 14 residues. V lost 3 bases and J lost 5, with 14 bases in between.